The present T cell receptor beta chain was sequenced within a study of T cell repertoires in cytomegalovirus infection. In the study overall: CMV infection and matching HLA type were both indicated by public TCR beta signatures. Overall study results and limits: HLA-C-restricted CMV clonotypes gave the most frequent clonotype in two of eight donors. Adding up the frequency of public TCR beta families identified people who carried CMV plus the relevant HLA.

Turning to this clonotype: Its antigen is still unknown.

V was trimmed by 7 bases and J by 4 bases, leaving 16 bases between them. The germline gives CDR1 MDHEN, CDR2 SYDVKM. This CDR3 region has 15 residues. TCRdb called the reads again in MiXCR, with one record for every CDR3 protein. The data contain a few hundred thousand distinct CDR3 sequences, 30% to 40% of them singletons. The TCR originated in a human donor in good health (CMV status not recorded). Some clones in this sample may be carry-over from other donors' samples. Material: cultured PBMCs, obtained from culture after CMV antigen stimulation. The chain combines TRBV28 with TRBJ2-2; the D call may be TRBD1 or TRBD2 (5 bases each). CDR3 loop: CASNIRVGPTGELFF. CDR3 nucleotides: TGTGCCAGCAATATCCGTGTGGGACCCACCGGGGAGCTGTTTTTT.